These T cell receptor beta chains were read from a single sample in a study of T cells expressing NK-cell markers. Following a re-call of the 5' RACE reads, TCRdb has one entry per CDR3 protein and lacks DNA. Recorded here are 130,000 to 150,000 distinct CDR3 sequences; the top ten clones represent roughly 12%. Specimen: blood T cells: a sorted CD56 or NKG2C T cell subset, CD4+ or CD8+ T cells, or bulk PBMC T cells (not recorded which). These receptors all come from a man between 18 and 35 years old in good health. CDR3s include the opening cysteine and the closing phenylalanine or tryptophan.

CDR3aa: CSVGGVGVSTDTQYF
v_gene: TRBV29-1
j_gene: TRBJ2-3

CDR3aa: CASRPGMGTEAFF
v_gene: TRBV12-3/TRBV12-4
j_gene: TRBJ1-1

CDR3aa: CASSDSRELNIQYF
v_gene: TRBV2
j_gene: TRBJ2-4

CDR3aa: CASSPYHAGDLGYEQYF
v_gene: TRBV28
j_gene: TRBJ2-7

CDR3aa: CASSIDSDRYTDTQYF
v_gene: TRBV19
j_gene: TRBJ2-3

CDR3aa: CASSYLGQGSGPQHF
v_gene: TRBV6-2/TRBV6-3
j_gene: TRBJ1-5

CDR3aa: CASSLAGGSDQETQYF
v_gene: TRBV5-6
j_gene: TRBJ2-5

CDR3aa: CASSLAQTHEQFF
v_gene: TRBV28
j_gene: TRBJ2-1

CDR3aa: CSARDRINTGELFF
v_gene: TRBV20-1
j_gene: TRBJ2-2

CDR3aa: CAWSGGSGEKLFF
v_gene: TRBV30
j_gene: TRBJ1-4

CDR3aa: CASSHTWEGPNNEQFF
v_gene: TRBV7-9
j_gene: TRBJ2-1

CDR3aa: CASTERGLETQYF
v_gene: TRBV7-9
j_gene: TRBJ2-5

CDR3aa: CASGAGNYGYTF
v_gene: TRBV28
j_gene: TRBJ1-2

CDR3aa: CASSSGQQETQYF
v_gene: TRBV23-1
j_gene: TRBJ2-5

CDR3aa: CSARDAVGLGLHEQFF
v_gene: TRBV20-1
j_gene: TRBJ2-1

CDR3aa: CATETGEGTDTQYF
v_gene: TRBV24-1
j_gene: TRBJ2-3

CDR3aa: CAWIPDSLGELFF
v_gene: TRBV30
j_gene: TRBJ2-2

CDR3aa: CASNFAGHLPDTDTQYF
v_gene: TRBV5-1
j_gene: TRBJ2-3

CDR3aa: CASSYSAYGITEAFF
v_gene: TRBV6-2/TRBV6-3
j_gene: TRBJ1-1

CDR3aa: CASTGTGVWSTEAFF
v_gene: TRBV25-1
j_gene: TRBJ1-1

CDR3aa: CARSLARGKSSYEQYF
v_gene: TRBV5-3
j_gene: TRBJ2-7

CDR3aa: CASSLVNSGIYNEQFF
v_gene: TRBV7-9
j_gene: TRBJ2-1

CDR3aa: CASRSGQGFGYTF
v_gene: TRBV19
j_gene: TRBJ1-2

CDR3aa: CSADTLTSGNTGELFF
v_gene: TRBV20-1
j_gene: TRBJ2-2

CDR3aa: CASSLTSGVQETQYF
v_gene: TRBV27
j_gene: TRBJ2-5

CDR3aa: CASSQERGPGTQYF
v_gene: TRBV4-2
j_gene: TRBJ2-5

CDR3aa: CASSAPTGPQAYGYTF
v_gene: TRBV9
j_gene: TRBJ1-2

CDR3aa: CASSSPGQSQETQYF
v_gene: TRBV7-9
j_gene: TRBJ2-5

CDR3aa: CSASAGSETQYF
v_gene: TRBV20-1
j_gene: TRBJ2-5

CDR3aa: CASRSRGPTYNEQFF
v_gene: TRBV27
j_gene: TRBJ2-1

CDR3aa: CASSLKGASYEQYF
v_gene: TRBV5-4
j_gene: TRBJ2-7

CDR3aa: CATSSTSIDIQYF
v_gene: TRBV15
j_gene: TRBJ2-4

CDR3aa: CASSPLAITGELFF
v_gene: TRBV12-3/TRBV12-4
j_gene: TRBJ2-2

CDR3aa: CASSYFSENNEQFF
v_gene: TRBV6-2/TRBV6-3
j_gene: TRBJ2-1

CDR3aa: CATSDSARSYNEQFF
v_gene: TRBV24-1
j_gene: TRBJ2-1

CDR3aa: CASRKEDGRNTIYF
v_gene: TRBV6-1
j_gene: TRBJ1-3

CDR3aa: CASSLFAINYEQYF
v_gene: TRBV28
j_gene: TRBJ2-7

CDR3aa: CASSIQGAPEAFF
v_gene: TRBV19
j_gene: TRBJ1-1

CDR3aa: CASSLVFWEKLFF
v_gene: TRBV7-9
j_gene: TRBJ1-4

CDR3aa: CASRTGTSGGYTQYF
v_gene: TRBV6-1
j_gene: TRBJ2-3

CDR3aa: CASSRRRTRYRADTQYF
v_gene: TRBV6-2/TRBV6-3
j_gene: TRBJ2-3

CDR3aa: CATSRVLGAADTQYF
v_gene: TRBV15
j_gene: TRBJ2-3

CDR3aa: CASSLDGRGARAFF
v_gene: TRBV11-2
j_gene: TRBJ1-1

CDR3aa: CASSPQASGTYEQYF
v_gene: TRBV9
j_gene: TRBJ2-7

CDR3aa: CASSDSGEGKLFF
v_gene: TRBV7-9
j_gene: TRBJ1-4

CDR3aa: CASSLRSPEAFF
v_gene: TRBV7-2
j_gene: TRBJ1-1

CDR3aa: CASGSWEGQDTQYF
v_gene: TRBV12-5
j_gene: TRBJ2-3

CDR3aa: CASSLRESHNEQFF
v_gene: TRBV6-2/TRBV6-3
j_gene: TRBJ2-1

CDR3aa: CASSLVGVAPGAEAFF
v_gene: TRBV5-5
j_gene: TRBJ1-1

CDR3aa: CASSLSHRVDTQYF
v_gene: TRBV27
j_gene: TRBJ2-3

CDR3aa: CASSLRAGTMDIQYF
v_gene: TRBV27
j_gene: TRBJ2-4

CDR3aa: CASSPGTISDQPQHF
v_gene: TRBV5-6
j_gene: TRBJ1-5

CDR3aa: CASSERTSGTDTQYF
v_gene: TRBV25-1
j_gene: TRBJ2-3

CDR3aa: CASSQEARAIHGETQYF
v_gene: TRBV14
j_gene: TRBJ2-5